This TCR beta chain was retrieved from a study of graft-versus-host responses after intestinal transplantation. About the research overall: Multivisceral, liver-intestinal, or isolated intestinal grafts were transplanted into recipients. Anti-thymocyte globulin induction was given to all recipients, followed by tacrolimus and steroids for 2 to 3 years. Study-level findings and limits: GvH clones appeared in recipient marrow, some first in ileum or blood.

The germline V gene encodes CDR1 SNHLY and CDR2 FYNNEI. Trimming took off 6 bases at V and 7 bases at J, with 12 bases between the two ends. The length of the CDR3 is 13 residues. Worth noting for this clone: What it binds is not known.

The method was immunoSEQ multiplex PCR; TCRdb's version includes in-frame clones alone and lacks a portion of them. The data hold over 75,000 clones, with roughly 89% observed a single time. The sample in question was unstimulated CD4+ T cells sorted from spleen or lymph node cells, obtained before intestinal transplant. V usage is TRBV2 and J usage is TRBJ2-2; TRBD1 is a possible D gene (5 bases). The sequence was obtained from a human donor who received an intestinal transplant. CDR3 nucleotide sequence: TGTGCCAGCAGCACTCAGGGATTCGGGGAGCTGTTTTTT. Protein: CASSTQGFGELFF.